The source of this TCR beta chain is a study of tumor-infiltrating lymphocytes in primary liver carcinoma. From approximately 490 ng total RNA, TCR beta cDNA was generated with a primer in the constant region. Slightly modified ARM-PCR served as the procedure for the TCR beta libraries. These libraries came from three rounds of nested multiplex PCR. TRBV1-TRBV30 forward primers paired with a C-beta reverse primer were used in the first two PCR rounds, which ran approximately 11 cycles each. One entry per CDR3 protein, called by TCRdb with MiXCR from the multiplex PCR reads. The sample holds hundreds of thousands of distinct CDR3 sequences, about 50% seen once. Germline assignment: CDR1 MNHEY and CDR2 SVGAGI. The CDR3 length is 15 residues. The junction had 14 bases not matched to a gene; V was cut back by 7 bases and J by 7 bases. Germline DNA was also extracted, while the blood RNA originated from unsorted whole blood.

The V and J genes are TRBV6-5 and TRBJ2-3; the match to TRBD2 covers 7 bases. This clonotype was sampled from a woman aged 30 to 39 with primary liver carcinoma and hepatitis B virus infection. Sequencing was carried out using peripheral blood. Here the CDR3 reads CASTPSGFGGNTQYF. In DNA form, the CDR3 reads TGTGCCAGCACCCCTAGCGGTTTCGGGGGGAATACGCAGTATTTT.